These 20 T cell receptor beta chains share one sample of origin, sequenced in a study of CD8+CD57+ T cells in acquired aplastic anemia. CD8+CD57+ cell expansion, shown by flow cytometry, had occurred in the patients selected for sequencing. TCR beta VDJ and CDR3 were profiled, and genomic DNA was the template. MiXCR, run by TCRdb on the reads, gives a single entry per CDR3 protein. The repertoire includes 310,000 or so distinct CDR3 sequences, roughly 53% of them detected once, and roughly 1.2% sits in the top ten. Sequenced material: sorted CD4+, CD8+, or CD8+CD57+ T cells (not recorded which) from PBMCs. Every receptor here comes from a human donor with aplastic anemia.

This clonotype was recorded at least ten times. V usage is TRBV11-3 and J usage is TRBJ1-1; TRBD1 might be the D (6 bases). The CDR3 extends over 12 amino acids. Per the germline V gene, CDR1 is SGHNT and CDR2 is YENEEA. The germline V and J ends were trimmed by 8 bases and 4 bases, with 11 bases remaining between them. Here the CDR3 DNA reads TGTGCCAGCGGGAGGGGGAGCACTGAAGCTTTCTTT. Protein sequence: CASGRGSTEAFF. Drawing the rest from reference TRBV11-3 and TRBJ1-1, the complete variable domain is EAGVVQSPRYKIIEKKQPVAFWCNPISGHNTLYWYLQNLGQGPELLIRYENEEAVDDSQLPKDRFSAERLKGVDSTLKIQPAELGDSAVYLCASGRGSTEAFFGQGTRLTVV.

This clonotype was counted many times. V and J are TRBV5-1 and TRBJ2-1; 15 nucleotides align to TRBD2. J gave up 4 bases and V 1 base, and 9 bases lay outside the gene matches. CDR1 is SGHRS and CDR2 is YFSETQ in the germline V gene. The CDR3 is 19 amino acids. DNA of the CDR3: TGCGCCAGCAGCTTGAGGCTGGGACTAGCGGGAGGAGGGTACAATGAGCAGTTCTTC. Encoded protein: CASSLRLGLAGGGYNEQFF.

Written as DNA, the CDR3 is TGTGCCAGCAGGGGACAGTACCAGAACACTGAAGCTTTCTTT. It is translated as CASRGQYQNTEAFF. The rearrangement uses TRBV2 and TRBJ1-1; 7 nucleotides align to TRBD1. The CDR3 has 14 amino acids. The trim removed 6 bases at V and 1 base at J, leaving 5 bases unmatched. Germline V gene data show CDR1 as SNHLY and CDR2 as FYNNEI. Filled out from reference TRBV2 and TRBJ1-1, the complete variable domain reads EPEVTQTPSHQVTQMGQEVILRCVPISNHLYFYWYRQILGQKVEFLVSFYNNEISEKSEIFDDQFSVERPDGSNFTLKIRSTKLEDSAMYFCASRGQYQNTEAFFGQGTRLTVV.

This clonotype was recorded once. The chain has TRBV29-1 and TRBJ2-2; possibly TRBD1 for D (5 bases). This CDR3 comprises 14 residues. Germline-derived CDR1 and CDR2 are SQVTM and ANQGSEA. For the CDR3, the DNA is TGCAGTCCCCAGGGCTGTGCGAACACCGGGGAGCTGTTTTTT. Its translation is CSPQGCANTGELFF.

The rearrangement links TRBV10-2 to TRBJ1-2; tentatively, D is TRBD1 (5 bases). This CDR3 region has 14 residues. Germline CDR1 and CDR2: WSHSY and SAAADI. Trimming pared 9 bases from V and 7 bases from J, leaving 21 bases between. CDR3 region: CASGEERGVRGYTF. DNA for the CDR3: TGCGCCAGTGGGGAGGAGAGGGGAGTCCGTGGCTACACCTTC.

This clonotype has at least ten counts. J is TRBJ2-7 and V is TRBV5-6; D is ambiguous. Trimming cost V 1 base and J 1 base, with 15 bases left between them. The CDR3 has 16 amino acids. The V gene's germline CDR1 is SGHDT and CDR2 YYEEEE. CDR3 residues: CASSLFPGELSYEQYF. DNA for the CDR3: TGTGCCAGCAGCTTGTTTCCCGGCGAGCTATCCTACGAGCAGTACTTC. Full variable domain (rest looked up from reference TRBV5-6 and TRBJ2-7): DAGVTQSPTHLIKTRGQQVTLRCSPKSGHDTVSWYQQALGQGPQFIFQYYEEEERQRGNFPDRFSGHQFPNYSSELNVNALLLGDSALYLCASSLFPGELSYEQYFGPGTRLTVT.

This clonotype was seen a handful of times. The chain joins TRBV3-1 to TRBJ1-1, with D possibly TRBD1 on 6 matching bases. The CDR3 is 15 residues long. Trimming took 1 base from V and 4 from J, leaving 13 bases between them. Germline CDR1 LGHDT, CDR2 YNNKEL (reference sequence). The CDR3 loop is CASSQGQAGITEAFF. The CDR3 DNA reads as TGTGCCAGCAGCCAAGGACAGGCCGGGATCACTGAAGCTTTCTTT.

The gene calls are TRBV4-2 and TRBJ2-2, with 10 bases matching TRBD2. The germline V gene has CDR1 LGHNA and CDR2 YNFKEQ. CDR3 length equals 17 residues. Losses at the gene ends were 3 bases for V and 0 bases for J; bases not matched to a gene: 4. In nucleotides, the CDR3 is TGTGCCAGCAGCCAGCGGACTAGCGGTGCGAACACCGGGGAGCTGTTTTTT. Its protein product is CASSQRTSGANTGELFF.

This clonotype was observed once. This sequence joins TRBV25-1 and TRBJ2-5, with D possibly matching TRBD1 (5 bases). CDR1 is MGHDK and CDR2 is SYGVNS in the germline V gene. The CDR3 has 15 residues. Trimming left V 6 bases short and J 4 bases short, with 18 bases between. DNA of the CDR3: TGTGCCAGCAGCTTAGTACGGATTAGGGGAGAGACCCAGTACTTC. Its translation: CASSLVRIRGETQYF.

The chain has TRBV2 and TRBJ2-2; 10 nucleotides match TRBD2. The germline V gene has CDR1 SNHLY and CDR2 FYNNEI. The CDR3 sequence is 17 residues long. Trimming removed 4 bases from V and 5 bases from J; junction bases left unmatched: 10. The chain's CDR3 is CASSGLAGVLGTGELFF. The DNA of the CDR3 is TGTGCCAGCAGTGGGCTAGCGGGGGTCCTCGGGACCGGGGAGCTGTTTTTT.

The chain combines TRBV25-1 with TRBJ2-3; D may be TRBD1 (5 bases). Per the germline V gene, CDR1 is MGHDK and CDR2 is SYGVNS. The CDR3 is 14 amino acids. The germline V and J ends were trimmed by 6 bases and 0 bases, with 10 bases remaining between them. The CDR3 loop is CASREAGSTDTQYF. The DNA for the CDR3 is TGTGCCAGCAGAGAAGCAGGGAGCACAGATACGCAGTATTTT.

The genes are TRBV6-4 and TRBJ2-6; tentatively, D is TRBD2 (5 bases). V was trimmed by 0 bases and J by 1 base, leaving 10 bases between them. The CDR3 is made up of 17 amino acids. The germline CDR1 and CDR2 sequences are MRHNA and SNTAGT. In nucleotides, the CDR3 is TGTGCCAGCAGTGACTCGGGCCCGGGGTCTGGGGCCAACGTCCTGACTTTC. This codes for CASSDSGPGSGANVLTF.

Turning to this clonotype: This is likely a read error, given that the CDR3 carries no conserved phenylalanine or tryptophan at its end. For the CDR3, the DNA is TGTGCCAGCAGCGCAGGGGAGTATGTCTACACCTCC. Translated: CASSAGEYVYTS. V usage is TRBV12-3 or TRBV12-4 and J usage is TRBJ1-2; a possible D gene is TRBD1 (6 bases). This CDR3 has 12 amino acids.

This chain connects TRBV5-1 to TRBJ2-2; D may be TRBD1 or TRBD2 (5 bases each). Trimming pared 4 bases from V and 4 bases from J, leaving 8 bases between. Germline V gives CDR1 SGHRS, CDR2 YFSETQ. The CDR3 sequence is 13 residues long. The CDR3 loop reads CASSLGTTGELFF. As DNA, the CDR3 is TGCGCCAGCAGCCTCGGGACCACCGGGGAGCTGTTTTTT.

The chain has TRBV7-2 and TRBJ2-1, with 9 bases aligning to TRBD2. Germline values: CDR1 SGHTA, CDR2 FQGNSA. With 1 base clipped from V and 7 bases from J, the junction kept 8 bases outside the gene matches. The CDR3 loop spans 16 amino acids. The CDR3: CASSLVATSGANEQFF. Written as DNA, the CDR3 is TGTGCCAGCAGCTTAGTGGCGACTAGCGGCGCAAATGAGCAGTTCTTC.

This clonotype was picked up a small number of times. The rearrangement joins TRBV5-4 to TRBJ2-7, with 7 positions matching TRBD2. V dropped 4 bases and J dropped 1; count of bases not matched to a gene: 8. CDR1 SGHNT and CDR2 YYREEE come from the germline V gene (reference sequence). The CDR3 runs to 15 residues. For the CDR3, the DNA is TGTGCCAGCAGCCTCACTAGCGACCCTTCCTACGAGCAGTACTTC. Translating gives CASSLTSDPSYEQYF.

Concerning this clonotype itself: The CDR3 does not end in the conserved phenylalanine or tryptophan, so this is likely a read error. DNA of the CDR3: TGCAGCGCTAGAGCCGCCTACGAGCAGTACTCC. This encodes CSARAAYEQYS. This rearrangement joins TRBV20-1 to TRBJ2-7; D is unclear. CDR3 length equals 11 residues. CDR1 and CDR2 from the germline V gene are DFQATT and SNEGSKA (reference sequence).

This clonotype was seen many times. This chain links TRBV6-5 with TRBJ2-1, with D hard to call. Trimming shortened V by 5 bases and J by 9 bases, and 14 bases separated the two germline ends. CDR3 size: 13 residues. CDR1 and CDR2 from the germline V gene are MNHEY and SVGAGI. The DNA of the CDR3 is TGTGCCAGCAGTCTTACCCGAGCTGGTGAGCAGTTCTTC. It translates to CASSLTRAGEQFF.

The chain recombines TRBV20-1 with TRBJ1-6; unclear D gene. The CDR3 is 15 residues long. Germline CDR1 is DFQATT and CDR2 is SNEGSKA (reference sequence). Trimming took 1 base from V and 7 from J, leaving 14 bases between them. CDR3 DNA sequence: TGCAGTGCTAGAGGCCGGACGGGATCCAATTCACCCCTCCACTTT. The encoded protein is CSARGRTGSNSPLHF.

V gene TRBV2 combines with J gene TRBJ2-5; D not certain. V shed 8 bases and J shed 5 bases, with 9 bases lying between them. The germline gives CDR1 SNHLY, CDR2 FYNNEI. The CDR3 spans 11 residues. The CDR3 region has the DNA TGTGCCAGCTGTCCGAGGGAGACCCAGTACTTC. Translation: CASCPRETQYF.